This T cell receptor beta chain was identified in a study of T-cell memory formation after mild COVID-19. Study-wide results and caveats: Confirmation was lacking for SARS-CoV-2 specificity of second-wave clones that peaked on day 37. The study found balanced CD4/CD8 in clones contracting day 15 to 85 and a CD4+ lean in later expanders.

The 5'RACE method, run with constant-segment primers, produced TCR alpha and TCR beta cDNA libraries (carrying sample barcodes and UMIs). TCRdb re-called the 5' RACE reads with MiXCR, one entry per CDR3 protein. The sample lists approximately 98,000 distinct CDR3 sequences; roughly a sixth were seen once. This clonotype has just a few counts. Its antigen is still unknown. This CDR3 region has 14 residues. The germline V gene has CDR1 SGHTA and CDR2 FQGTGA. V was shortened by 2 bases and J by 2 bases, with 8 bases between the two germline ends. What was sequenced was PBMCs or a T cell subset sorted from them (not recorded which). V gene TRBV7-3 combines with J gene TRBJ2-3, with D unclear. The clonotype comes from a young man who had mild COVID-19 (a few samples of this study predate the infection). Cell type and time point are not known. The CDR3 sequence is CASSLGLTTDTQYF. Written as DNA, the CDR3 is TGTGCCAGCAGCTTAGGCCTGACCACAGATACGCAGTATTTT.